This TCR beta chain was obtained from a study of blood T cell repertoires in COVID-19. About the research overall: Italy, Spain and the United States were the sources of the convalescent and acute COVID-19 samples. T cells, B-cell-depleted T cells, or PBMCs supplied cDNA or gDNA.

The CDR3 loop spans 14 amino acids. V lost 3 bases to trimming and J lost 7 bases, with 13 bases between them. The germline CDR1 and CDR2 sequences are SGHNT and YENEEA. Original methodology: Estimation of nucleated cell counts relied on the amplification of reference gene primers. Repertoires were generated with immunoSEQ multiplex PCR, while TCRdb's copy carries only in-frame clones and drops some. For V, J and clone size, that table is used; D and trimming come from the DNA. In the table there are about 240,000 clones, roughly four fifths of which are singletons. Seattle researchers signed up patients amid active infection and tracked them longitudinally.

The source of this sequence is a woman older than 75 with COVID-19, enrolled during active disease. The V gene is TRBV11-3, the J gene TRBJ2-1; TRBD2 might be the D (5 bases). Material: peripheral blood. The CDR3 nucleotides are TGTGCCAGCAGCTTGGCTAGCCCCGTTAATGAGCAGTTCTTC. Its translation: CASSLASPVNEQFF.